This is a list of T cell receptor beta chains from one sample in a study of blood T cell repertoires in COVID-19. TCRdb's copy holds only in-frame clones and misses some; the assay was immunoSEQ multiplex PCR. The sample contains around 100,000 clones, roughly nine tenths of which appear only once. The sequenced sample was peripheral blood. These receptors all come from a human donor in a cohort sampled during active COVID-19. CDR3s include the opening cysteine and the closing phenylalanine or tryptophan. A D gene is named only where the DNA matches it firmly. Size is stated for part of the rows, as once, few or many counts, or as a class when the clone is expanded.

j_call: TRBJ1-5
cdr3_length: 12
v_call: TRBV6-1
clone_size: -
d_call: -
cdr3_nt: TGTGCCAGCAGTGAATTATCTCAGCCCCAGCATTTT
cdr3_aa: CASSELSQPQHF

j_call: TRBJ1-2
cdr3_length: 16
v_call: TRBV28
clone_size: once
d_call: -
cdr3_nt: TGTGCCAGCAGTTTATCGGGGGATATCCCCCCTCATGGCTACACCTTC
cdr3_aa: CASSLSGDIPPHGYTF

j_call: TRBJ1-1
cdr3_length: 14
v_call: TRBV3-1/TRBV3-2
clone_size: -
d_call: TRBD1
cdr3_nt: TGTGCCAGCAGCCAGACAGGGGTAAGGACTGAAGCTTTCTTT
cdr3_aa: CASSQTGVRTEAFF

j_call: TRBJ2-7
cdr3_length: 18
v_call: TRBV4-1
clone_size: -
d_call: TRBD2
cdr3_nt: TGCGCCAGCAGCCAGGAGACTAGCGGACTTGTGGTAACCTACGAGCAGTACTTC
cdr3_aa: CASSQETSGLVVTYEQYF

j_call: TRBJ2-6
cdr3_length: 16
v_call: TRBV25-1
clone_size: -
d_call: TRBD1
cdr3_nt: TGTGCCAGGGGACAGAGCGATATCTCTGGGGCCAACGTCCTGACTTTC
cdr3_aa: CARGQSDISGANVLTF

j_call: TRBJ2-3
cdr3_length: 15
v_call: TRBV9
clone_size: -
d_call: -
cdr3_nt: TGTGCCAGCAGCGTTGGAGGGTGGGCGCCGGATACGCAGTATTTT
cdr3_aa: CASSVGGWAPDTQYF

j_call: TRBJ2-5
cdr3_length: 17
v_call: TRBV4-1
clone_size: -
d_call: -
cdr3_nt: TGCGCCAGCAGCCATCCCGTAGGGGGGGAGCTCCAAGAGACCCAGTACTTC
cdr3_aa: CASSHPVGGELQETQYF

j_call: TRBJ2-2
cdr3_length: 17
v_call: TRBV28
clone_size: -
d_call: TRBD2
cdr3_nt: TGTGCCAGCAGCCCACAATCCGCGGGAGGAGGGACCGGGGAGCTGTTTTTT
cdr3_aa: CASSPQSAGGGTGELFF

j_call: TRBJ1-2
cdr3_length: 14
v_call: TRBV9
clone_size: few
d_call: -
cdr3_nt: TGTGCCAGCAACCCTGGGACCGCGGGAGATGGCTACACCTTC
cdr3_aa: CASNPGTAGDGYTF

j_call: TRBJ1-6
cdr3_length: 16
v_call: TRBV2
clone_size: -
d_call: -
cdr3_nt: TGTGCCAGCATGCCGATTGGAGCGAGAACGGATTCACCCCTCCACTTT
cdr3_aa: CASMPIGARTDSPLHF

j_call: TRBJ1-1
cdr3_length: 14
v_call: TRBV27
clone_size: -
d_call: TRBD1
cdr3_nt: TGTGCCAGCAGCAGGGGGTTCATGAACACTGAAGCTTTCTTT
cdr3_aa: CASSRGFMNTEAFF

j_call: TRBJ2-7
cdr3_length: 17
v_call: TRBV5-6
clone_size: -
d_call: -
cdr3_nt: TGTGCCAGCAGCGTGTTCTTAGGGGGAGAATTGTCCTACGAGCAGTACTTC
cdr3_aa: CASSVFLGGELSYEQYF

j_call: TRBJ1-5
cdr3_length: 12
v_call: TRBV19
clone_size: -
d_call: -
cdr3_nt: TGTGCCAGTAATTACCAGAATCAGCCCCAGCATTTT
cdr3_aa: CASNYQNQPQHF

j_call: TRBJ2-5
cdr3_length: 13
v_call: TRBV13
clone_size: -
d_call: -
cdr3_nt: TGTGCCAGCAGCCCCCCGTCCCAAGAGACCCAGTACTTC
cdr3_aa: CASSPPSQETQYF

j_call: TRBJ1-2
cdr3_length: 19
v_call: TRBV4-1
clone_size: -
d_call: -
cdr3_nt: TGCGCCAGCAGCCAAGAGGGCGGACAAAGGATGTATGGTGACTATGGCTACACCTTC
cdr3_aa: CASSQEGGQRMYGDYGYTF

j_call: TRBJ2-1
cdr3_length: 19
v_call: TRBV5-1
clone_size: -
d_call: -
cdr3_nt: TGCGCCAGCAGCTTGGACCCATCCCTGGACGGGATATTTTACAATGAGCAGTTCTTC
cdr3_aa: CASSLDPSLDGIFYNEQFF

j_call: TRBJ1-5
cdr3_length: 12
v_call: TRBV28
clone_size: -
d_call: -
cdr3_nt: TGTGCCAGCAGTTTCTCTCAGCAGCCCCAGCATTTT
cdr3_aa: CASSFSQQPQHF

j_call: TRBJ2-3
cdr3_length: 16
v_call: TRBV6-5
clone_size: -
d_call: TRBD2
cdr3_nt: TGTGCCAGCAGTTACTGGGCGGGAGGTGCTGCAGATACGCAGTATTTT
cdr3_aa: CASSYWAGGAADTQYF

j_call: TRBJ2-3
cdr3_length: 16
v_call: TRBV7-9
clone_size: -
d_call: TRBD2
cdr3_nt: TGTGCCAGCAGCCCCGGGACTAGCGGGGAAACAGATACGCAGTATTTT
cdr3_aa: CASSPGTSGETDTQYF

j_call: TRBJ1-2
cdr3_length: 17
v_call: TRBV9
clone_size: -
d_call: TRBD1
cdr3_nt: TGTGCCAGCAGCGTAGATCGGACAGGGAGTTACTACTATGGCTACACCTTC
cdr3_aa: CASSVDRTGSYYYGYTF

j_call: TRBJ2-7
cdr3_length: 13
v_call: TRBV7-3
clone_size: -
d_call: -
cdr3_nt: TGTGCCAGCAGCTTAGACTCAACCTACGAGCAGTACTTC
cdr3_aa: CASSLDSTYEQYF